Each of the 14 T cell receptor beta chains below was sequenced from the same sample in a study of sequential checkpoint blockade in melanoma. Treatment given: randomized to nivolumab then ipilimumab (arm A) or the reverse (arm B). TCRdb's copy holds only in-frame clones and misses some; the assay was immunoSEQ multiplex PCR. There are several thousand clones in the sample; approximately 30% occur only once, and approximately 12% lies in the top ten. The sequences come from tumor tissue (inferred from file names), collected from a patient given nivolumab and ipilimumab in sequence. Every receptor here comes from a human donor with melanoma.

The CDR3 sequence: CATSHRTNEQYF. The CDR3 bases are TGTGCCACATCACACAGAACTAACGAGCAGTACTTC. The chain has TRBV19 and TRBJ2-7; D remains ambiguous. CDR3 length: 12 residues. From germline, CDR1 is LNHDA and CDR2 SQIVND (reference sequence). V lost 10 bases and J 5 bases, leaving 15 bases between the germline ends.

This rearrangement joins TRBV19 to TRBJ1-2; D unclear. The CDR3 is 12 residues long. CDR1 is LNHDA, CDR2 SQIVND, per germline (reference sequence). The ends were cut back, 1 base at V and 4 bases at J, with 4 bases in the middle. The CDR3 sequence: CASSIVGYGYTF. CDR3 DNA sequence: TGTGCCAGTAGTATAGTCGGCTATGGCTACACCTTC.

This clone turned up a few times. This rearrangement joins TRBV9 to TRBJ1-5, with D hard to call. CDR3 length equals 13 residues. V was trimmed by 5 bases and J by 2 bases, leaving 8 bases between them. Per germline, CDR1 SGDLS and CDR2 YYNGEE. CDR3 sequence: CASSSGGNQPQHF. In nucleotides, the CDR3 is TGTGCCAGCAGTTCCGGAGGCAATCAGCCCCAGCATTTT.

The rearrangement joins TRBV18 to TRBJ2-2; D assignment may be TRBD1 or TRBD2 (5 bases each). CDR1 is KGHSH and CDR2 is LQKENI in the germline V gene. CDR3 length: 18 residues. The V end was cut by 6 bases, the J end by 4 bases, with 24 bases between. CDR3 protein: CASSFRRQSSTSTGELFF. The DNA for the CDR3 is TGTGCCAGCTCCTTCCGAAGACAGTCTAGCACTAGCACCGGGGAGCTGTTTTTT.

This clone occurred a few times. The V call is TRBV7-2, the J call TRBJ1-5, with D maybe TRBD1 (6 bases). Germline CDR1 SGHTA, CDR2 FQGNSA. This CDR3 comprises 13 residues. Trimming took off 5 bases at V and 5 bases at J, with 10 bases between the two ends. The CDR3 spells CASSPQGDQPQHF. The CDR3 coding sequence is TGTGCCAGCAGCCCACAGGGAGATCAGCCCCAGCATTTT.

This chain joins TRBV5-1 and TRBJ1-4; D gene uncertain. This CDR3 is 15 amino acids long. The germline gives CDR1 SGHRS, CDR2 YFSETQ. Trimming pared 0 bases from V and 8 bases from J, leaving 14 bases between. The CDR3 DNA reads as TGCGCCAGCAGCTTGGGAGGTCTACACAACGAAAAACTGTTTTTT. It is translated as CASSLGGLHNEKLFF.

By sample fraction, this clone is medium-sized (0.01 to 0.1%). The rearrangement joins TRBV6-8 to TRBJ1-3; 9 positions match TRBD1. V was clipped by 4 bases and J by 4 bases; unmatched bases: 5. CDR1 MNHGY and CDR2 SAAAGT come from the germline V gene. The CDR3 has 15 amino acids. CDR3: CASSLQGASGNTIYF. The CDR3 region has the DNA TGTGCCAGCAGTTTACAGGGGGCCTCAGGAAACACCATATATTTT.

The V gene is TRBV12-5, the J gene TRBJ1-1, with 8 bases matching TRBD1. J lost 3 bases, V lost 0 bases, and 12 bases had no gene match. The CDR3 has 18 amino acids. Germline CDR1 is LGHNT and CDR2 is FRNRAP. As DNA, the CDR3 is TGTGCTAGTGGTTTGGTACTTAGGGACAGGTCCTCGGACACTGAAGCTTTCTTT. Its protein product is CASGLVLRDRSSDTEAFF.

This rearrangement joins TRBV19 to TRBJ2-1; D not resolved. There are 19 residues in the CDR3. The germline V and J ends were trimmed by 5 bases and 1 base, with 24 bases remaining between them. The V gene's germline CDR1 is LNHDA and CDR2 SQIVND (reference sequence). CDR3 residues: CASSPTLWSSFNSYNEQFF. CDR3 bases: TGTGCCAGTAGTCCCACCCTCTGGAGTTCTTTTAATTCCTACAATGAGCAGTTCTTC.

The chain uses TRBV5-1 and TRBJ1-1; TRBD1 agrees at 7 bases. Germline values: CDR1 SGHRS, CDR2 YFSETQ. J lost 3 bases, V lost 4 bases, and 6 bases had no gene match. This CDR3 contains 14 residues. The CDR3 DNA follows: TGCGCCAGCAGCCCCTACCAGGGGGACACTGAAGCTTTCTTT. Its translation: CASSPYQGDTEAFF.

This clone has just a few counts. This rearrangement joins TRBV19 to TRBJ2-1; TRBD1 matches 8 bases. Germline CDR1 is LNHDA and CDR2 is SQIVND (reference sequence). This CDR3 has 16 residues. The V gene end was trimmed by 5 bases and the J gene end by 4 bases; junction bases not matched to a gene: 10. The CDR3 protein is CASSVISGGKYNEQFF. The CDR3 DNA reads TGTGCCAGTAGTGTTATCTCAGGGGGCAAATACAATGAGCAGTTCTTC.

In this sample, this clone turned up once. For the CDR3, the DNA is TGCGCCAGCAGCCACGACAGGGGTGGAAACACCATATATTTT. Amino acid sequence: CASSHDRGGNTIYF. The chain is built from TRBV4-1 and TRBJ1-3; 8 nucleotides line up with TRBD1. CDR3 size: 14 residues. Losses at the gene ends were 3 bases for V and 3 bases for J; bases not matched to a gene: 1. Germline V CDR1 and CDR2: MGHRA, YSYEKL.

By share of the sample, this clone is medium-sized. The genes are TRBV6-8 and TRBJ1-1, with D possibly being TRBD1 (6 bases). The CDR3 spans 19 residues. The V and J ends lost 5 bases and 5 bases respectively, with 30 bases between them. The germline V gene encodes CDR1 MNHGY and CDR2 SAAAGT. In DNA form, the CDR3 reads TGTGCCAGCAGTGGGCCGGGACACCAAAACCGGCGGAAAGGTACTGAAGCTTTCTTT. Its translation: CASSGPGHQNRRKGTEAFF.

A few counts support this clone. The chain couples TRBV6-1 to TRBJ1-5, with D possibly matching TRBD1 (6 bases). Germline-derived CDR1 and CDR2 are MNHNS and SASEGT. The CDR3 runs to 15 residues. The V end was cut by 0 bases, the J end by 5 bases, with 11 bases between. The CDR3 loop reads CASSEAQGRHQPQHF. CDR3 bases: TGTGCCAGCAGTGAAGCGCAGGGGCGCCATCAGCCCCAGCATTTT.